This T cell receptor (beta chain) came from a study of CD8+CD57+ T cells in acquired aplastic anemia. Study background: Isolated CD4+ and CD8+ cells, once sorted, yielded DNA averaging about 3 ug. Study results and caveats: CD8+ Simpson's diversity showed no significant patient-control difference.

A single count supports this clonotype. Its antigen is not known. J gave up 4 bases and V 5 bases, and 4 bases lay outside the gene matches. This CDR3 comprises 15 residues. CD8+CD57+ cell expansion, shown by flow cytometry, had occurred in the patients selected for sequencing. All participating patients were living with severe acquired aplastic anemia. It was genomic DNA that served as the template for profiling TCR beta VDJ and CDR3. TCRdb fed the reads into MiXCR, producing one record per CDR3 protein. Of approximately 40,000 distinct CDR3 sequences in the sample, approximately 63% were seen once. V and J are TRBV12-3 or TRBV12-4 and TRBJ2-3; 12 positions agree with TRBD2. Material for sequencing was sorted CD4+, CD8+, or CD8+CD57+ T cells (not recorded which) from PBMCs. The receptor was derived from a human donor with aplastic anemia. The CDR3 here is CASSTSGGTPDTQYF. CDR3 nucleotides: TGTGCCAGCAGTACTAGCGGGGGGACTCCAGATACGCAGTATTTT.